The 32 T cell receptor beta chains listed next were all sequenced from one sample in a study of a mutant IDH1 vaccine in newly diagnosed glioma. The table came from immunoSEQ multiplex PCR; TCRdb's copy has only in-frame clones and leaves some out. Seen here are about 98,000 clones, 85% to 90% observed once, and the top ten hold roughly 0.54%. Time point described: baseline, week 1 (first vaccination visit). Treatment given: pre-vaccination baseline after standard-of-care therapy. The sequencing used PBMCs, collected from a glioma patient treated with radiotherapy, temozolomide or both. These receptors all come from a woman aged 45-65 years with glioma.

The chain recombines TRBV5-6 with TRBJ2-7, with 8 bases identical to TRBD2. V trimming: 0 bases; J trimming: 2 bases; junction bases outside the gene matches: 4. Per the germline V gene, CDR1 is SGHDT and CDR2 is YYEEEE. CDR3 length: 15 amino acids. Here the CDR3 reads CASSLASGYPYEQYF. The CDR3 coding sequence is TGTGCCAGCAGCTTGGCTAGCGGGTACCCCTACGAGCAGTACTTC.

V and J are TRBV9 and TRBJ1-5; D is perhaps TRBD1 (5 bases). Trimming stripped 3 bases from V and 9 bases from J, with 19 bases between. Germline CDR1 is SGDLS and CDR2 is YYNGEE. The CDR3 contains 15 residues. This chain's CDR3 is CASSAQGTPGTPQHF. CDR3 DNA sequence: TGTGCCAGCAGCGCCCAAGGGACGCCCGGGACGCCCCAGCATTTT.

The chain links TRBV13 to TRBJ2-7; 7 bases line up with TRBD2. The CDR3 extends over 15 amino acids. The germline V gene has CDR1 PRHDT and CDR2 FYEKMQ (reference sequence). V lost 3 bases and J lost 1; bases outside the gene matches: 6. CDR3 sequence reads: CASSFGGRGSYEQYF. The CDR3 DNA reads TGTGCCAGCAGCTTCGGCGGGAGAGGGTCCTACGAGCAGTACTTC.

The chain is built from TRBV6-1 and TRBJ2-1; D is ambiguous. The CDR3 extends over 14 amino acids. The V end was cut by 4 bases, the J end by 2 bases, with 9 bases between. CDR1 MNHNS and CDR2 SASEGT come from the germline V gene. CDR3 bases: TGTGCCAGCAGTGTTAATCATGCCTACAATGAGCAGTTCTTC. This sequence encodes CASSVNHAYNEQFF.

Comments on this clone: The same CDR3 also results from other DNA sequences found in this sample. The chain carries TRBV9 and TRBJ2-5, with D possibly TRBD2 on 5 matching bases. The CDR3 spans 14 residues. Trimming left V 2 bases short and J 5 bases short, with 13 bases between. CDR1 and CDR2 from the germline V gene are SGDLS and YYNGEE. The CDR3: CASSVGSGRETQYF. In DNA form, the CDR3 reads TGTGCCAGCAGCGTGGGGAGCGGTCGGGAGACCCAGTACTTC. The complete variable domain, with remaining parts taken from reference TRBV9 and TRBJ2-5, reads DSGVTQTPKHLITATGQRVTLRCSPRSGDLSVYWYQQSLDQGLQFLIQYYNGEERAKGNILERFSAQQFPDLHSELNLSSLELGDSALYFCASSVGSGRETQYFGPGTRLLVL.

The genes are TRBV5-1 and TRBJ2-2; the D is unclear. The CDR3 extends over 14 amino acids. Germline V gives CDR1 SGHRS, CDR2 YFSETQ. Trimming cost V 3 bases and J 1 base, with 7 bases left between them. The CDR3 DNA follows: TGCGCCAGCAGCTCGAGACTGAACACCGGGGAGCTGTTTTTT. This sequence encodes CASSSRLNTGELFF.

This rearrangement joins TRBV21-1 to TRBJ2-1; the DNA was not used to check the table's D call, TRBD1. TRBV21-1 is an annotated pseudogene. The CDR3 is made up of 17 amino acids. The CDR3 loop reads CASSKEVGPVSYNEQFF. The CDR3 DNA sequence: TGTGCCAGCAGCAAAGAAGTGGGGCCCGTCTCCTACAATGAGCAGTTCTTC.

The J gene is TRBJ2-1, the V gene TRBV6-5, with TRBD1 matching over 7 bases. The CDR3 sequence is 15 residues long. Trimming took 10 bases from V and 3 from J; bases not matched to a gene: 12. From germline, CDR1 is MNHEY and CDR2 SVGAGI. The CDR3 region has the DNA TGTGCCACCGCTGCCCGGGGACAGATCTACAATGAGCAGTTCTTC. Translation: CATAARGQIYNEQFF.

The rearrangement uses TRBV28 and TRBJ2-7; D is uncertain. In germline, CDR1 is MDHEN, CDR2 SYDVKM. The CDR3 totals 11 residues. The germline V and J ends were trimmed by 5 bases and 2 bases, with 4 bases remaining between them. The CDR3 DNA sequence: TGTGCCAGCAGTCGCACCTACGAGCAGTACTTC. Its protein is CASSRTYEQYF.

This rearrangement joins TRBV30 to TRBJ2-3; D may correspond to TRBD1 or TRBD2 (5 bases each). With 3 bases removed from V and 3 bases from J, the gap between germline ends came to 13 bases. CDR1 and CDR2 from the germline V gene are GTSNPN and SVGIG (reference sequence). The CDR3 has 14 residues. CDR3 region: CAWRMGRGTDTQYF. CDR3 nucleotide sequence: TGTGCCTGGAGAATGGGACGTGGGACAGATACGCAGTATTTT.

The gene calls are TRBV5-1 and TRBJ2-7, with D tentatively TRBD1 (5 bases). This CDR3 is 14 amino acids long. V lost 4 bases, J lost 3 bases, and 14 bases lay in between. Germline CDR1 is SGHRS and CDR2 is YFSETQ. CDR3 DNA sequence: TGCGCCAGCAGCCACAGGAGTCCCAGCTACGAGCAGTACTTC. It specifies CASSHRSPSYEQYF.

The V gene is TRBV5-1, the J gene TRBJ2-3, with TRBD1 identical over 8 bases. The CDR3 spans 16 residues. Looked up from germline, CDR1 is SGHRS and CDR2 is YFSETQ. The J segment lost 4 bases and the V segment lost 4 bases, leaving 11 bases of the junction unmatched. The CDR3 DNA is TGCGCCAGCAGCACGTGGGGAACGACAGGGGCAGATACGCAGTATTTT. Its protein product is CASSTWGTTGADTQYF.

The chain employs TRBV11-2 and TRBJ2-7, with TRBD2 as a possible D gene (6 bases). Trimming removed 5 bases at V and 3 bases at J, with 17 bases between. This CDR3 is built from 15 residues. Germline V gene lookup returns CDR1 SGHAT and CDR2 FQNNGV. The CDR3 loop reads CASSNPGLLIYEQYF. The CDR3 region has the DNA TGTGCCAGCAGCAACCCGGGACTCCTAATCTACGAGCAGTACTTC.

The chain links TRBV6-6 to TRBJ1-2; D is undetermined. Deletions cut 5 bases from V and 5 bases from J, with 9 bases between. Germline V CDR1 and CDR2: MNHNY, SVGAGI (reference sequence). CDR3 size: 12 residues. CDR3 in DNA: TGTGCCAGCAGTCTTCGGGATTATGGCTACACCTTC. The encoded protein is CASSLRDYGYTF.

DNA of the CDR3: TGTGCCAGCAGTTACCAAGAGACCCAGTACTTC. It is translated as CASSYQETQYF. The rearrangement uses TRBV27 and TRBJ2-5, with no clear D. Trimming took 4 bases from V and 0 from J, leaving 0 bases between them. Germline CDR1 reads MNHEY; CDR2 reads SMNVEV (reference sequence). This CDR3 comprises 11 residues.

This chain uses TRBV19 with TRBJ1-6; TRBD1 aligns across 9 bases. Germline assignment: CDR1 LNHDA and CDR2 SQIVND (reference sequence). The CDR3 loop spans 15 amino acids. Trimming cost V 1 base and J 8 bases; bases outside gene matches: 3. In nucleotides, the CDR3 is TGTGCCAGTAGTATAGGTACAGGGGGCCATTCACCCCTCCACTTT. Its protein product is CASSIGTGGHSPLHF.

The chain is built from TRBV6-6 and TRBJ1-5, with D possibly being TRBD1 (6 bases). V gave up 5 bases and J gave up 5 bases, with 16 bases separating them. The CDR3 length is 15 residues. Germline CDR1 and CDR2: MNHNY and SVGAGI (reference sequence). The CDR3 sequence is CASSPTGYRDQPQHF. The DNA for the CDR3 is TGTGCCAGCAGTCCCACAGGGTACAGGGATCAGCCCCAGCATTTT.

This chain connects TRBV4-2 to TRBJ2-1; tentative D call: TRBD2 (6 bases). Trimming shortened V by 0 bases and J by 7 bases, and 13 bases separated the two germline ends. Per germline, CDR1 LGHNA and CDR2 YNFKEQ. The length of the CDR3 is 15 residues. The CDR3 here is CASSQDSGEGNEQFF. The CDR3 DNA reads TGTGCCAGCAGCCAAGATAGCGGAGAAGGGAATGAGCAGTTCTTC.

The V call is TRBV10-2, the J call TRBJ1-2; TRBD1 might be the D (6 bases). With 2 bases removed from V and 7 bases from J, the gap between germline ends came to 14 bases. Germline V lookup: CDR1 WSHSY, CDR2 SAAADI. The CDR3 runs to 14 residues. The CDR3 DNA reads as TGCGCCAGCAGTGAGCCCGCGAGGGGGGCTGGCTACACCTTC. Protein sequence: CASSEPARGAGYTF.

This rearrangement joins TRBV9 to TRBJ2-1; 9 nucleotides match TRBD2. This CDR3 comprises 18 residues. In germline, CDR1 is SGDLS, CDR2 YYNGEE. Unmatched junction bases numbered 15, after V lost 0 bases and J lost 8 bases. In DNA form, the CDR3 reads TGTGCCAGCAGCGTAGAAGAGGTTTTTAGCGGGAGAACCGATGAGCAGTTCTTC. This gives the protein CASSVEEVFSGRTDEQFF.

V and J are TRBV5-1 and TRBJ2-3; D is perhaps TRBD2 (5 bases). With 4 bases removed from V and 2 bases from J, the gap between germline ends came to 8 bases. Germline V gives CDR1 SGHRS, CDR2 YFSETQ. CDR3 length: 13 residues. CDR3 amino acids: CASSRDYTDTQYF. DNA for the CDR3: TGCGCCAGCAGCCGGGATTACACAGATACGCAGTATTTT.

The chain recombines TRBV27 with TRBJ2-3; 7 positions agree with TRBD2. Germline lookup yields CDR1 MNHEY and CDR2 SMNVEV (reference sequence). This CDR3 has 15 amino acids. V was clipped by 3 bases and J by 5 bases; unmatched bases: 8. CDR3 nucleotide sequence: TGTGCCAGCAGTTTTCGCGGGAGTGGGGGAGATACGCAGTATTTT. Protein product: CASSFRGSGGDTQYF.

This clone was found once. The chain uses TRBV5-1 and TRBJ2-5; unclear D gene. The CDR3 runs to 13 residues. The germline V and J ends were trimmed by 0 bases and 5 bases, with 8 bases remaining between them. Per the germline V gene, CDR1 is SGHRS and CDR2 is YFSETQ. In DNA form, the CDR3 reads TGCGCCAGCAGCTTGGCGGTGGTCGAGACCCAGTACTTC. It specifies CASSLAVVETQYF.

This chain joins TRBV4-1 and TRBJ2-7, with TRBD2 matching over 14 bases. Germline trimming cut 3 bases from V and 5 bases from J; bases unmatched to any gene: 6. Germline values: CDR1 MGHRA, CDR2 YSYEKL. The CDR3 is made up of 16 amino acids. Written as DNA, the CDR3 is TGCGCCAGCAGCCACCCCGGACTAGCGGGAGGACACGAGCAGTACTTC. Translated, it gives CASSHPGLAGGHEQYF.

The V gene is TRBV19, the J gene TRBJ1-5; 7 bases match TRBD1. Per germline, CDR1 LNHDA and CDR2 SQIVND (reference sequence). The V and J ends lost 5 bases and 2 bases, in that order; junction bases with no gene match: 3. The CDR3 has 14 amino acids. CDR3 coding DNA: TGTGCCAGTAGTTCGGGACAGCGCAATCAGCCCCAGCATTTT. Translating it yields CASSSGQRNQPQHF. The variable domain in full, completed from reference TRBV19 and TRBJ1-5, reads DGGITQSPKYLFRKEGQNVTLSCEQNLNHDAMYWYRQDPGQGLRLIYYSQIVNDFQKGDIAEGYSVSREKKESFPLTVTSAQKNPTAFYLCASSSGQRNQPQHFGDGTRLSIL.

The chain is built from TRBV29-1 and TRBJ2-1; 7 bases agree with TRBD2. V was clipped by 4 bases and J by 4 bases; unmatched bases: 4. Per germline, CDR1 SQVTM and CDR2 ANQGSEA. CDR3 length: 13 residues. The CDR3 is CSVGGGGYNEQFF. In DNA form, the CDR3 reads TGCAGCGTTGGCGGGGGAGGTTACAATGAGCAGTTCTTC.

In this sample, this clone turned up a few times. The rearrangement links TRBV2 to TRBJ2-6; D gene ambiguous. The CDR3 runs 14 residues. Germline V gene lookup returns CDR1 SNHLY and CDR2 FYNNEI. V lost 2 bases, J lost 0 bases, and 2 bases lay in between. CDR3 sequence (DNA): TGTGCCAGCAGTGAAAACTCTGGGGCCAACGTCCTGACTTTC. Amino acid sequence: CASSENSGANVLTF.

The chain couples TRBV18 to TRBJ2-5, with 13 bases identical to TRBD2. With 2 bases clipped from V and 5 bases from J, the junction kept 8 bases outside the gene matches. The germline gives CDR1 KGHSH, CDR2 LQKENI. The CDR3 covers 17 residues. CDR3 residues: CASSPGTSGKHGETQYF. CDR3 coding DNA: TGTGCCAGCTCACCAGGGACTAGCGGGAAACATGGGGAGACCCAGTACTTC.

The chain joins TRBV28 to TRBJ2-5, with D tentatively TRBD2 (6 bases). The V end was cut by 4 bases, the J end by 5 bases, with 14 bases between. This CDR3 has 14 residues. CDR1 is MDHEN and CDR2 is SYDVKM in the germline V gene. CDR3 sequence: CASSSGLRPETQYF. The CDR3 DNA sequence: TGTGCCAGCAGTTCGGGACTCCGGCCGGAGACCCAGTACTTC.

The sample holds a few counts of this clone. The chain combines TRBV28 with TRBJ2-7; D may be TRBD1 (5 bases). Germline V CDR1 and CDR2: MDHEN, SYDVKM. Between the trimmed V and J ends, which lost 6 bases and 3 bases, there was a span of 9 bases. The CDR3 contains 12 residues. CDR3 nucleotides: TGTGCCAGCAGCCTCGGACACTACGAGCAGTACTTC. Amino acid sequence: CASSLGHYEQYF.

The J gene is TRBJ1-1, the V gene TRBV21-1; TRBD1, the D gene given by the table, was not confirmed from the DNA. TRBV21-1 represents a pseudogene. CDR3 length equals 12 residues. As DNA, the CDR3 is TGTGCCAGCAGTACAAAGAACACTGAAGCTTTCTTT. Protein product: CASSTKNTEAFF.

The gene calls are TRBV9 and TRBJ1-2; possible D gene TRBD1, 5 bases. The CDR3 totals 15 residues. The V gene's germline CDR1 is SGDLS and CDR2 YYNGEE. Trimming removed 0 bases at V and 5 bases at J, with 14 bases between. The CDR3 DNA follows: TGTGCCAGCAGCGTAGAAAGGGGAAGGGGTTATGGCTACACCTTC. Protein sequence: CASSVERGRGYGYTF.